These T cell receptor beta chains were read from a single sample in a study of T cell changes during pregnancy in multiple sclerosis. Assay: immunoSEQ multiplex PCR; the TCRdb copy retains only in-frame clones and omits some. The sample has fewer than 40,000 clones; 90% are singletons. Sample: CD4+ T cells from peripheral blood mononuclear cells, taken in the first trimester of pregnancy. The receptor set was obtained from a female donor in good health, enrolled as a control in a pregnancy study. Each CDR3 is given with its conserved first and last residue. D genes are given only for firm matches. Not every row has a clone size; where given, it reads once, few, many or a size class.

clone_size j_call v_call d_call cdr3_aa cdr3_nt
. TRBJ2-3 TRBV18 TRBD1 CASSPPARGRLTDTQYF TGTGCCAGCTCACCACCGGCGAGGGGGCGGCTCACAGATACGCAGTATTTT
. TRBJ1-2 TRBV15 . CATSRDGRGNNYGYTF TGTGCCACCAGCAGAGACGGCAGGGGAAATAACTATGGCTACACCTTC
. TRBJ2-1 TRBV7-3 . CASSSKVDSYNEQFF TGTGCCAGCAGCTCCAAAGTTGACAGCTACAATGAGCAGTTCTTC
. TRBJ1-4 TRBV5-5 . CASSLRGEKLFF TGTGCCAGCAGCTTGAGAGGGGAAAAACTGTTTTTT
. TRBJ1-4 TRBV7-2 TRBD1 CASSFTGGLGEKLFF TGTGCCAGCAGCTTTACAGGGGGCTTAGGTGAAAAACTGTTTTTT
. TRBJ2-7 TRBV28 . CASSLPSPAAEQYF TGTGCCAGCAGTTTACCTAGCCCGGCTGCCGAGCAGTACTTC
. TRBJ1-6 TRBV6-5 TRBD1 CASSARQGRAPLHF TGTGCCAGCAGTGCCCGACAGGGAAGGGCACCCCTCCACTTT
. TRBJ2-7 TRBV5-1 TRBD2 CASSLARGGPYEQYF TGCGCCAGCAGCTTGGCCCGGGGGGGACCCTACGAGCAGTACTTC
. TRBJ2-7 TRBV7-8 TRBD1 CASSVQGQHSYEQYF TGTGCCAGCAGCGTTCAGGGACAGCACTCCTACGAGCAGTACTTC
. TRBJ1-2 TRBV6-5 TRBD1 CASSYLIGQGYGYTF TGTGCCAGCAGTTATCTCATCGGACAGGGGTATGGCTACACCTTC
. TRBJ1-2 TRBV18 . CASSPKGVANYGYTF TGTGCCAGCTCACCGAAGGGGGTTGCTAACTATGGCTACACCTTC
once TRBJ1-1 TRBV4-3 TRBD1 CASSQDQGQGAEAFF TGCGCCAGCAGCCAAGATCAAGGACAGGGTGCTGAAGCTTTCTTT
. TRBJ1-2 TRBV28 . CASDGNYGYTF TGTGCCAGCGACGGGAACTATGGCTACACCTTC
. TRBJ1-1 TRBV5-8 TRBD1 CASSLGTGGFNTEAFF TGTGCCAGCAGCTTGGGGACAGGGGGATTCAACACTGAAGCTTTCTTT
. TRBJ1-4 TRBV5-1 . CASSLGRDNEKLFF TGCGCCAGCAGCTTGGGGAGGGACAATGAAAAACTGTTTTTT
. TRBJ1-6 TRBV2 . CATGEDRLDSPLHF TGTGCGACCGGGGAAGACAGGTTAGATTCACCCCTCCACTTT
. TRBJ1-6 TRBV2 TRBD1 CASSEATGRNSPLHF TGTGCCAGCAGTGAAGCGACAGGGCGTAATTCACCCCTCCACTTT
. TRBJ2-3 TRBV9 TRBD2 CASSSHPSGVTDTQYF TGTGCCAGCAGCTCACACCCGAGCGGGGTCACAGATACGCAGTATTTT
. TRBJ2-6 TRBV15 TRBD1 CATSRSRQGAGANVLTF TGTGCCACCAGCCGGTCCAGACAGGGTGCGGGGGCCAACGTCCTGACTTTC
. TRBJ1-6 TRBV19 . CASRRRHDQGNSPLHF TGTGCCAGTAGGAGGAGGCACGATCAAGGGAATTCACCCCTCCACTTT
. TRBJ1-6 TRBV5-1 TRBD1 CASSLVGQGNSPLHF TGCGCCAGCAGCTTGGTCGGACAGGGAAACTCACCCCTCCACTTT
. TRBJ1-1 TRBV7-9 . CASSLGQKKGEAFF TGTGCCAGCAGCCTTGGACAGAAAAAAGGTGAAGCTTTCTTT
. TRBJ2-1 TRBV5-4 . CASSRAGSTADDEQFF TGTGCCAGCAGCCGGGCGGGGTCTACCGCGGACGATGAGCAGTTCTTC
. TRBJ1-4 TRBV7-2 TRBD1 CASSGRDRGREKLFF TGTGCCAGCAGCGGACGAGACAGGGGAAGAGAAAAACTGTTTTTT
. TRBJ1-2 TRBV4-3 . CASSRHGGSPNYGYTF TGCGCCAGCAGCCGTCACGGCGGCAGTCCTAACTATGGCTACACCTTC
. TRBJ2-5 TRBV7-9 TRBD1 CASSLGDRGGETQYF TGTGCCAGCAGCTTAGGGGACAGGGGAGGAGAGACCCAGTACTTC
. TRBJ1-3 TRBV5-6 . CASSSSRVSGNTIYF TGTGCCAGCTCATCTTCCAGGGTTTCTGGAAACACCATATATTTT
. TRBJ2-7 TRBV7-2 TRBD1 CASSLLHPGQGYEQYF TGTGCCAGCAGCCTCCTACACCCGGGACAGGGCTACGAGCAGTACTTC
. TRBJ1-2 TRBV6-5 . CASSPGPYGYTF TGTGCCAGCAGCCCAGGGCCCTATGGCTACACCTTC
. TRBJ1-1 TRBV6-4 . CASRNSNSNTEAFF TGTGCCAGCAGGAACAGCAACTCTAACACTGAAGCTTTCTTT
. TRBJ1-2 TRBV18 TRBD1 CASSPYRDRVDYTF TGTGCCAGCTCACCGTACCGGGACAGGGTGGACTACACCTTC
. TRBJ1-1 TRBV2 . CASSERGGMNTEAFF TGTGCCAGCAGTGAGCGGGGCGGGATGAACACTGAAGCTTTCTTT
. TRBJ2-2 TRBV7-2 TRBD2 CASTRGGSNTGELFF TGTGCCAGCACCCGGGGGGGCTCGAACACCGGGGAGCTGTTTTTT
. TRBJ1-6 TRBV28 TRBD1 CASRYQGAQNSPLHF TGTGCCAGCAGATACCAGGGGGCGCAAAATTCACCCCTCCACTTT
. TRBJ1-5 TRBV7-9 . CASSPGGGNQPQHF TGTGCCAGCAGCCCCGGGGGGGGCAATCAGCCCCAGCATTTT
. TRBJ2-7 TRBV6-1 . CASSELLGRVYEQYF TGTGCCAGCAGTGAACTTCTCGGCAGGGTCTACGAGCAGTACTTC
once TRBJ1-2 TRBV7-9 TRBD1 CASSLVGPGGGYGYTF TGTGCCAGCAGCTTAGTGGGTCCAGGGGGCGGCTATGGCTACACCTTC
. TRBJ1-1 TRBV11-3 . CASSSNRHTEAFF TGTGCCAGCAGCTCTAACAGGCACACTGAAGCTTTCTTT
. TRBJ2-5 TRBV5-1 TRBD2 CASRPGTSPQETQYF TGCGCCAGCAGACCTGGGACTAGCCCGCAAGAGACCCAGTACTTC
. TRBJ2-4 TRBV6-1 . CASSGTPGKAKNIQYF TGTGCCAGCAGTGGGACCCCAGGGAAGGCCAAAAACATTCAGTACTTC
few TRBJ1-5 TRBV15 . CATSTWGRGQPQHF TGTGCCACCAGCACATGGGGGCGCGGTCAGCCCCAGCATTTT